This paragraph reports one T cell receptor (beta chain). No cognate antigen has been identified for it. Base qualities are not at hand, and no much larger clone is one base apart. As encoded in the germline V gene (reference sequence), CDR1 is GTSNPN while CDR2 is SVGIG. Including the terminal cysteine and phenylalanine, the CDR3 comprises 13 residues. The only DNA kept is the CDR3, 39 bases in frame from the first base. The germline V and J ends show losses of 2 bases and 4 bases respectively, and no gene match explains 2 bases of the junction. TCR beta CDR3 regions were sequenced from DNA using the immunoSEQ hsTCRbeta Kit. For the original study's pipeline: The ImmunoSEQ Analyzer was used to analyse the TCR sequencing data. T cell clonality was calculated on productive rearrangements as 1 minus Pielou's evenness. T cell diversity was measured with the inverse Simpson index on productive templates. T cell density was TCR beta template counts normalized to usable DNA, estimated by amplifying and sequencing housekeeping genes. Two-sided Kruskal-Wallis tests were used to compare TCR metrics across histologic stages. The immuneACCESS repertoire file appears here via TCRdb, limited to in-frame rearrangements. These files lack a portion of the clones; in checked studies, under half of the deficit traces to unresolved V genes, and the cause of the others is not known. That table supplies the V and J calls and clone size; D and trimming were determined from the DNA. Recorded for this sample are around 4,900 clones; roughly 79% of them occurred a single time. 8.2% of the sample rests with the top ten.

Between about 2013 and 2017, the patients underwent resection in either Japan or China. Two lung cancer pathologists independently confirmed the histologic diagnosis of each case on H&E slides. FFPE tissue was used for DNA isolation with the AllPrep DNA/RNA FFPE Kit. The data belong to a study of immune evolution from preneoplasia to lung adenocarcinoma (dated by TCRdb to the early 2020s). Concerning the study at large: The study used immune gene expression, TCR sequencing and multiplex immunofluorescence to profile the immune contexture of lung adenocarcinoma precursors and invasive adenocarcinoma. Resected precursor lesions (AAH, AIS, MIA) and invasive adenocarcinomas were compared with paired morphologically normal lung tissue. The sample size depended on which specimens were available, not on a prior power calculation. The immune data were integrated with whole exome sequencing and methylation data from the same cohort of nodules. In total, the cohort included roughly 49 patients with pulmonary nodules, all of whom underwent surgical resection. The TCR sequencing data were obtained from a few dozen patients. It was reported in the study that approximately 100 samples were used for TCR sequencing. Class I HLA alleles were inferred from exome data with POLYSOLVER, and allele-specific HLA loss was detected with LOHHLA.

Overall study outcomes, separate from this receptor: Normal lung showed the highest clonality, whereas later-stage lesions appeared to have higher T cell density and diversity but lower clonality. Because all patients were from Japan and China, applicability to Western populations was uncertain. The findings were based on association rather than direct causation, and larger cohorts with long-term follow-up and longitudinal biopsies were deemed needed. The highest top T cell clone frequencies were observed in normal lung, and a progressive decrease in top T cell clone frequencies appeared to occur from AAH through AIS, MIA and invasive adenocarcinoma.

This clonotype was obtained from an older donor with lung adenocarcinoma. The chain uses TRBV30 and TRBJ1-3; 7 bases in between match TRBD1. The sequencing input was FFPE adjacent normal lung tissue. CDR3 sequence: CAWSTGDGNTIYF. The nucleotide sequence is TGTGCCTGGAGTACAGGGGACGGAAACACCATATATTTT.